This is a list of T cell receptor beta chains from one sample in a study of T cell responses to AZD1222 COVID-19 vaccine. TCRdb keeps only in-frame clones here, not all; method: immunoSEQ multiplex PCR. Of 120,000 to 150,000 clones listed, 75% to 90% are singletons. Sequenced here: peripheral blood, sampled on day 0 of AZD1222 vaccination. The origin of the receptors is an adult in good health. CDR3s leave out the opening cysteine and the closing phenylalanine or tryptophan. Fields, in order: V gene, clone size, J gene, CDR3 protein. Some rows mark clone size as missing; the rest say once, few, many or name a class of expanded clone.

>TRBV30|NA|TRBJ1-2
AGTGNFLYGYT
>TRBV7-3|NA|TRBJ2-5
ASSLYQETQY
>TRBV5-6|once|TRBJ2-2
ASSFRLAGGPGELF
>TRBV27|NA|TRBJ2-5
ASRTHSWRELETQY
>TRBV5-5|once|TRBJ1-5
ASSYDRVNQPQH
>TRBV2|NA|TRBJ2-2
ASSREGGPTGELF
>TRBV7-9|NA|TRBJ2-3
ASSLSKVVRGIDTQY
>TRBV2|NA|TRBJ1-1
ASSREYEAF
>TRBV7-2|NA|TRBJ2-1
ASSLVGLVNEQF
>TRBV4-1|NA|TRBJ2-7
ASSQGTTPNYEQY
>TRBV18|NA|TRBJ1-4
ASSPRREFNEKLF
>TRBV7-2|NA|TRBJ2-5
ASSPRGGGAQETQY
>TRBV28|NA|TRBJ2-1
ASSMGAASSYNEQF
>TRBV5-4|NA|TRBJ2-3
ASSKGGQGGADTQY
>TRBV5-4|once|TRBJ2-7
ASSPGQIYEQY
>TRBV11-3|few|TRBJ2-5
ASSTTSGRETQY
>TRBV19|NA|TRBJ1-6
ASSTLGGVGSPLH
>TRBV6-5|NA|TRBJ2-2
ASSYEATGELF
>TRBV6-5|NA|TRBJ1-4
ASSSLIWDSRGKLF
>TRBV6-4|NA|TRBJ1-5
ASSHGSNQPQH
>TRBV29-1|NA|TRBJ2-7
SVEAPGQGYEQY
>TRBV6-5|NA|TRBJ1-5
ASSTLPSNQPQH
>TRBV19|NA|TRBJ1-2
ASSIDLRPGATGYT
>TRBV5-4|NA|TRBJ2-3
ASSLGTGPRSDTQY
>TRBV10-3|NA|TRBJ2-7
AISESSGRGGSYEQY
>TRBV4-1|NA|TRBJ1-2
ASSRAIQGNYGYT
>TRBV19|NA|TRBJ1-2
ASSSGLRYGYT
>TRBV6-4|once|TRBJ2-5
ASSDSTGGQETQY
>TRBV12-5|NA|TRBJ1-2
ASGSFNLKRGYT
>TRBV5-5|once|TRBJ1-4
ASSSRGVDEKLF
>TRBV7-9|few|TRBJ1-2
ASSSRQAGANGYT
>TRBV12-3/TRBV12-4|NA|TRBJ1-1
ASRDSLNTEAF
>TRBV2|few|TRBJ2-7
ASTPSTSYEQY
>TRBV6-5|NA|TRBJ1-5
ASSPQGSVRGPQH
>TRBV27|NA|TRBJ1-5
ASSPTWVNQPQH
>TRBV5-1|NA|TRBJ1-2
ASSLEGQGAVGYT
>TRBV2|NA|TRBJ2-2
ASGPGGLNTGELF
>TRBV4-2|once|TRBJ1-2
ASSQAGAPDGYT